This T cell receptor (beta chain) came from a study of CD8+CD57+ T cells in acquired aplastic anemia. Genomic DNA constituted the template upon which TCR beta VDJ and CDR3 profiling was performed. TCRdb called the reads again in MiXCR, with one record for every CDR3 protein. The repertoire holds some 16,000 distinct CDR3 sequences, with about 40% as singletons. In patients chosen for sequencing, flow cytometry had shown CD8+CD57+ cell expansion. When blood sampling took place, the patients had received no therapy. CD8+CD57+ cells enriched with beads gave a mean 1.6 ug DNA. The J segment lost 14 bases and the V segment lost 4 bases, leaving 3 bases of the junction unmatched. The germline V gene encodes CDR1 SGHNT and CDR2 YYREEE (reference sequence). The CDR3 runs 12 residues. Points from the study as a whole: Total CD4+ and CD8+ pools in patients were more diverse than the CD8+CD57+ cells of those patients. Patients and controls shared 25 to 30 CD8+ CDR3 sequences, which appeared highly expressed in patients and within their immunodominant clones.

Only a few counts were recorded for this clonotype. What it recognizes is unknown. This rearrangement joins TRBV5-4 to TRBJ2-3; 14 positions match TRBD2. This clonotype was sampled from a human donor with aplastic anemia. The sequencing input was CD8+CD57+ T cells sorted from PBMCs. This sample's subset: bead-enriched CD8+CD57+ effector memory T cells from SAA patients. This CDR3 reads CASSATSGGVYF. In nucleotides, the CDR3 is TGTGCCAGCAGCGCGACTAGCGGGGGGGTGTATTTT.